The T cell receptor beta chain under discussion was sequenced for a study of cytomegalovirus exposure and HLA in healthy donors. The PCR ran on 60 Vbeta and 13 Jbeta primers. Produced via immunoSEQ multiplex PCR; TCRdb's table is partial and in-frame only. The table records around 170,000 clones, more than 75% of them present only once. The sequence derives from a woman under 30 in good health and CMV-seronegative. The sequencing sample was made of PBMCs.

The DNA for the CDR3 is TGTGCCAGCAGCCGCGGGAGGGCCACAGATACGCAGTATTTT. Its translation: CASSRGRATDTQYF. The chain is built from TRBV6-5 and TRBJ2-3, with 9 bases that match TRBD2. CDR1 and CDR2 (germline): MNHEY, SVGAGI. V was pared by 6 bases and J by 2 bases, with 3 bases of the junction left unmatched. The CDR3 covers 14 residues.